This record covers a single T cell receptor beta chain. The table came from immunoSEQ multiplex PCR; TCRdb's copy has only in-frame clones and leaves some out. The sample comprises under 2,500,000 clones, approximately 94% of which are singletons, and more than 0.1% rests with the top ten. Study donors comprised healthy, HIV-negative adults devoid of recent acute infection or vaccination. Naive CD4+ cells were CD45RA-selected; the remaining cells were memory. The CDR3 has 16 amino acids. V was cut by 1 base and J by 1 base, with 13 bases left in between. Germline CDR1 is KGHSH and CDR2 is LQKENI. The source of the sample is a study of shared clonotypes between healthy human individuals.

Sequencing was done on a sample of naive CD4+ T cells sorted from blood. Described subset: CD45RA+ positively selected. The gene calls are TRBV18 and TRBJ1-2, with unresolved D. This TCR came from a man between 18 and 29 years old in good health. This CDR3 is CASSPQGFRNNYGYTF. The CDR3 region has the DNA TGTGCCAGCTCACCACAGGGTTTTCGGAATAACTATGGCTACACCTTC. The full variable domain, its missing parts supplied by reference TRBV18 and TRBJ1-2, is NAGVMQNPRHLVRRRGQEARLRCSPMKGHSHVYWYRQLPEEGLKFMVYLQKENIIDESGMPKERFSAEFPKEGPSILRIQQVVRGDSAAYFCASSPQGFRNNYGYTFGSGTRLTVV.